These T cell receptor beta chains were read from a single sample in a study of T cells in localized non-small cell lung cancer. Some clones are missing from TCRdb's copy, which holds only in-frame ones; the method was immunoSEQ multiplex PCR. The sample lists some 71,000 clones, approximately 84% occurring once. This material consisted of peripheral blood, taken before any cancer treatment. The receptors come from a female donor of 60 years or more with stage I lung adenocarcinoma. The CDR3 runs from the conserved cysteine through the conserved F or W. D genes are given only for firm matches. Clone sizes are given selectively: once, few, many, or a class where the clone is expanded.

cdr3_aa cdr3_nt d_call j_call v_call clone_size
CASRDRTTDTQYF TGTGCCAGCAGGGACAGAACCACAGATACGCAGTATTTT NA TRBJ2-3 TRBV6-1 NA
CASSPPRGNEQFF TGTGCCAGCAGCCCCCCCAGGGGCAATGAGCAGTTCTTC NA TRBJ2-1 TRBV5-4 once
CASSSSTSTEAFF TGTGCCAGCAGCTCCTCGACAAGCACTGAAGCTTTCTTT NA TRBJ1-1 TRBV5-6 NA
CASSQKGEGGHEQFF TGTGCCAGCAGCCAAAAGGGTGAGGGCGGCCATGAGCAGTTCTTC NA TRBJ2-1 TRBV9 NA
CASSFGGSYNSPLHF TGTGCCAGCAGTTTTGGGGGTTCTTATAATTCACCCCTCCACTTT NA TRBJ1-6 TRBV27 NA
CASSFWTSGSGSKTQYF TGCGCCAGCAGCTTCTGGACTAGCGGGAGTGGATCGAAGACCCAGTACTTC TRBD2 TRBJ2-5 TRBV5-1 NA
CASKRTQGGETQYF TGTGCCAGCAAAAGGACTCAGGGGGGCGAGACCCAGTACTTC NA TRBJ2-5 TRBV6-5 NA
CASSVDAGINYGYTF TGTGCCAGCAGCGTAGATGCAGGGATTAACTATGGCTACACCTTC NA TRBJ1-2 TRBV9 NA
CASSLGGSSEKLFF TGTGCCAGCAGCTTAGGGGGGTCTAGTGAAAAACTGTTTTTT NA TRBJ1-4 TRBV7-2 NA
CASFSWGQGKINEQFF TGTGCCAGCTTCTCCTGGGGACAGGGGAAAATCAATGAGCAGTTCTTC TRBD1 TRBJ2-1 TRBV18 NA
CASSRTGGISGANVLTF TGTGCCAGCAGCCGAACAGGGGGGATCTCTGGGGCCAACGTCCTGACTTTC TRBD1 TRBJ2-6 TRBV7-6 NA
CASRDYSYEQYF TGTGCCAGCAGGGACTACTCCTACGAGCAGTACTTC NA TRBJ2-7 TRBV2 NA